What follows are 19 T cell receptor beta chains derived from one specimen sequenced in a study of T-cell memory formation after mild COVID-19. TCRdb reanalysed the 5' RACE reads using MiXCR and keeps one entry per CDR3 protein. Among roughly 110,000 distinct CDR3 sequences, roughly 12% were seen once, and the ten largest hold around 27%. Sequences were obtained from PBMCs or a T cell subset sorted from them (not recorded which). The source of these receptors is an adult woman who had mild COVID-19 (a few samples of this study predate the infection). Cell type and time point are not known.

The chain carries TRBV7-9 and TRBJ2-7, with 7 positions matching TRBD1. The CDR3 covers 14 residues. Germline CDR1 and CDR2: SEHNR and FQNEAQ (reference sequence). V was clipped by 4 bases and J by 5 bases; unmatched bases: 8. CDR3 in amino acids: CASSSATGLDEQYF. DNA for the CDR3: TGTGCCAGCAGCTCCGCGACAGGGTTAGACGAGCAGTACTTC.

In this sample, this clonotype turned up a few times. The CDR3 nucleotides are TGTGCCAGCTCACCACCCTTTGGGTTGGCTGGCTACACCTTC. Protein sequence: CASSPPFGLAGYTF. The chain combines TRBV18 with TRBJ1-2; D gene uncertain. The length of the CDR3 is 14 residues. V lost 0 bases, J lost 7 bases, and 12 bases lay in between. Germline values: CDR1 KGHSH, CDR2 LQKENI.

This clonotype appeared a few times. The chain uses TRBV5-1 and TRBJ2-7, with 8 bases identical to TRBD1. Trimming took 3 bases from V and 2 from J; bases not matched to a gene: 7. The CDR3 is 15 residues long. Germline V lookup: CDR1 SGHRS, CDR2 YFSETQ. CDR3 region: CASSWGQESTYEQYF. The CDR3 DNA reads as TGCGCCAGCAGCTGGGGACAGGAAAGCACCTACGAGCAGTACTTC.

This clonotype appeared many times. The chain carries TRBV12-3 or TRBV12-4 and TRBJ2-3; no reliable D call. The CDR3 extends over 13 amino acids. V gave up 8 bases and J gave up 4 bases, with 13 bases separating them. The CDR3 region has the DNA TGTGCCAGCTGGATTGGTGGTGCAGATACGCAGTATTTT. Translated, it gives CASWIGGADTQYF.

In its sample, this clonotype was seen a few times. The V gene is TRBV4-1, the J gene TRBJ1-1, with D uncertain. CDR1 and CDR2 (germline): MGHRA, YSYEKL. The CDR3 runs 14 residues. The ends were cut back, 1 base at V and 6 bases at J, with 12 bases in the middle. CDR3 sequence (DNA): TGCGCCAGCAGCCAAGGGAAGACGACCCCTGAAGCTTTCTTT. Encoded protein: CASSQGKTTPEAFF.

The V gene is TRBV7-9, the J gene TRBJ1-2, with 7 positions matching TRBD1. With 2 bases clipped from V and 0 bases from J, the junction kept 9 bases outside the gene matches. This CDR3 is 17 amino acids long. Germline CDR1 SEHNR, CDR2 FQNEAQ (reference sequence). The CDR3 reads CASSLLRGASANYGYTF. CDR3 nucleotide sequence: TGTGCCAGCAGCTTACTCAGGGGGGCCAGCGCTAACTATGGCTACACCTTC.

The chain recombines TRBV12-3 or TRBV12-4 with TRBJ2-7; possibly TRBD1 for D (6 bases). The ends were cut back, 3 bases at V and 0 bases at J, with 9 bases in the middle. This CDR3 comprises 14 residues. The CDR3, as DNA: TGTGCCAGCAGTTTCAGGGGAAGCTCCTACGAGCAGTACTTC. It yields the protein CASSFRGSSYEQYF.

CDR3 protein: CASCPGGETQYF. DNA of the CDR3: TGCGCCAGCTGCCCGGGGGGAGAGACCCAGTACTTC. The rearrangement uses TRBV5-1 and TRBJ2-5; 7 bases agree with TRBD2. The germline V gene encodes CDR1 SGHRS and CDR2 YFSETQ. This CDR3 contains 12 residues. Unmatched junction bases numbered 4, after V lost 7 bases and J lost 4 bases.

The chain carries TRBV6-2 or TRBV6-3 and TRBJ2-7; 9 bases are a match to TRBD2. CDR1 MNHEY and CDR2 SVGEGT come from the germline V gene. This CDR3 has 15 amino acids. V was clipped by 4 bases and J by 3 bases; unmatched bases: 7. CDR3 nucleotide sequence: TGTGCCAGCAGTTGGGTAGCGGGAGAGTTCTACGAGCAGTACTTC. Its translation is CASSWVAGEFYEQYF.

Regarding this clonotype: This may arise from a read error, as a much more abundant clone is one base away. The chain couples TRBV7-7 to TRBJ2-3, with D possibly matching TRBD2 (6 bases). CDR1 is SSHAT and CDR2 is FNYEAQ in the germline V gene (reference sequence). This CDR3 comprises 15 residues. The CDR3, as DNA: TGTGCTAGCAGCTTAGCGGTATTGCGGGTACGGTGGCAGTATTTT. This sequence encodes CASSLAVLRVRWQYF.

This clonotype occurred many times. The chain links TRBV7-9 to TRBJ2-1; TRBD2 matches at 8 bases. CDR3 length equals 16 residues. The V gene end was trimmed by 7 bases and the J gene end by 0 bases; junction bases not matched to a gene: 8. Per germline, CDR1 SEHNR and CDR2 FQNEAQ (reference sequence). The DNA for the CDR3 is TGTGCCAGCACCCTCGGGGGGGCGAGCTCCTACAATGAGCAGTTCTTC. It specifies CASTLGGASSYNEQFF.

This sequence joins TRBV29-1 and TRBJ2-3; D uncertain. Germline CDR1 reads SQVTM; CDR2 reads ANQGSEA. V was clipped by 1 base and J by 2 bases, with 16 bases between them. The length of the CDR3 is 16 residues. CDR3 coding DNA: TGCAGCGTTGAAGGTTGGCCATGGGGTTCCACAGATACGCAGTATTTT. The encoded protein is CSVEGWPWGSTDTQYF.

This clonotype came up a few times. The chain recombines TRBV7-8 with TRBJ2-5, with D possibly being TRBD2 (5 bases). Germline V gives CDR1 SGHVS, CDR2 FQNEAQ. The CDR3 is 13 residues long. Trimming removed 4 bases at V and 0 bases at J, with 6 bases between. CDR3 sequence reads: CASSSGDQETQYF. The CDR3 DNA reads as TGTGCCAGCAGCTCCGGGGACCAAGAGACCCAGTACTTC.

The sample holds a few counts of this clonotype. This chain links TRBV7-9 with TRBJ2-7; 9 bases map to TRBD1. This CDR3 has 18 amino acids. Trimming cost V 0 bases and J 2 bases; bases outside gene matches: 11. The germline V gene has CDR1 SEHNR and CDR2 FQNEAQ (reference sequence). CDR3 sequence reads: CASSLAGLTGTGTYEQYF. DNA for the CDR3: TGTGCCAGCAGCTTAGCGGGTTTAACCGGGACAGGGACCTACGAGCAGTACTTC.

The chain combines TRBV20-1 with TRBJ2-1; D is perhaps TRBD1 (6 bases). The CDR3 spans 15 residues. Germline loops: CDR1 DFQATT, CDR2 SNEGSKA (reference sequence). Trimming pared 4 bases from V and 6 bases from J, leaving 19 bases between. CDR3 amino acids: CSANSLQGSGNEQFF. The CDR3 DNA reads TGCAGTGCTAACAGCCTACAGGGATCGGGCAATGAGCAGTTCTTC.

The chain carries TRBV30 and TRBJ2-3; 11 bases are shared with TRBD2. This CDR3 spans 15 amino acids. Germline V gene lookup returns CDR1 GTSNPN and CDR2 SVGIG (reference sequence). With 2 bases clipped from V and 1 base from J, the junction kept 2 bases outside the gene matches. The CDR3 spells CAWSFSGGGTDTQYF. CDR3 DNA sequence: TGTGCCTGGAGTTTTAGCGGGGGGGGCACAGATACGCAGTATTTT.

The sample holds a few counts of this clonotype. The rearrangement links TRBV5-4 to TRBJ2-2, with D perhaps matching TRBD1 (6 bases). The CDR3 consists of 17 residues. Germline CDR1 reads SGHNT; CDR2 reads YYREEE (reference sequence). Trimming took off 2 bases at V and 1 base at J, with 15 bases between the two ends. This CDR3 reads CASSLVGRGLNTGELFF. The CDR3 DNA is TGTGCCAGCAGCTTAGTTGGCAGGGGTTTGAACACCGGGGAGCTGTTTTTT.

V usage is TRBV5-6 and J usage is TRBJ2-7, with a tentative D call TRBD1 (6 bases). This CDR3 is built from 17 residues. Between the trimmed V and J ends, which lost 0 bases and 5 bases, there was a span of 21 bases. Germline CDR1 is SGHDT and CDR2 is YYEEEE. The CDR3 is CASSLGHQDRLLDEQYF. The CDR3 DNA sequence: TGTGCCAGCAGCTTGGGTCACCAGGACAGACTGCTGGACGAGCAGTACTTC.

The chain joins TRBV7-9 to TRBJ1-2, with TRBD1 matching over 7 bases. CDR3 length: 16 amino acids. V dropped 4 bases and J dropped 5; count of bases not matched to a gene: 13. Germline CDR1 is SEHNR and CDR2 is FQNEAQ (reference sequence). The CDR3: CASSSSRVTGVYGYTF. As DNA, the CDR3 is TGTGCCAGCAGCTCCAGTCGAGTCACAGGGGTTTATGGCTACACCTTC.